This TCR beta chain was sequenced in a study of cytomegalovirus exposure and HLA in healthy donors. Donors were drawn from the approximately 110-subject validation cohort, separate from the approximately 680-subject first cohort. About this clone itself: Its antigen is still unknown.

Study-level points and caveats: The study designated 150 to 200 TCR beta chains cytomegalovirus-associated. The TCR clusters that emerged in the first cohort tended, a later analysis found, to co-occur in the approximately 130 validation repertoires.

Sequencing was performed with immunoSEQ multiplex PCR; in TCRdb, only in-frame clones are kept and a portion is missing. This table holds 43,000 or so clones, around nine tenths found once. This receptor was taken from a man aged 18 to 35 in good health and CMV-seronegative. Input material: PBMCs.

The CDR3 loop is CASSRTPNSGYTF. The CDR3 DNA follows: TGTGCCAGCAGTCGGACTCCCAACTCGGGCTACACCTTC. The gene calls are TRBV6-5 and TRBJ1-2, with no clear D. The CDR3 extends over 13 amino acids. Trimming removed 5 bases at V and 8 bases at J, with 15 bases between. The germline gives CDR1 MNHEY, CDR2 SVGAGI.